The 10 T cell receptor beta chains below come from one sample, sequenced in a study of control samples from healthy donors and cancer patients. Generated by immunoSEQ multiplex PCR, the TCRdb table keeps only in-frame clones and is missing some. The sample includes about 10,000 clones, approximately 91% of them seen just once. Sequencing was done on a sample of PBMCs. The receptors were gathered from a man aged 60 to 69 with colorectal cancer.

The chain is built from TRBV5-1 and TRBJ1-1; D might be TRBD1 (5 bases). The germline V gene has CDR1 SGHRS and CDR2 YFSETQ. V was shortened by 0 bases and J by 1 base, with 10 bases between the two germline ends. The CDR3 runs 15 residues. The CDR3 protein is CASSLGGTANTEAFF. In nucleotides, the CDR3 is TGCGCCAGCAGCTTGGGGGGCACGGCGAACACTGAAGCTTTCTTT.

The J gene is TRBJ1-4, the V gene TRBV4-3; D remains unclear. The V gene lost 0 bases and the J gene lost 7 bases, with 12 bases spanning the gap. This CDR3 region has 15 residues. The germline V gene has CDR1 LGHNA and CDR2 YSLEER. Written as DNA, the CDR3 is TGCGCCAGCAGCCAAGATGTTTCTGGCGGTGAAAAACTGTTTTTT. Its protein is CASSQDVSGGEKLFF.

The CDR3 is CASSQGVPDGNEKLFF. DNA for the CDR3: TGTGCCAGCAGCCAAGGCGTTCCGGACGGTAATGAAAAACTGTTTTTT. This rearrangement joins TRBV3-1 (or the pseudogene TRBV3-2) to TRBJ1-4; the D is unclear. The CDR3 covers 16 residues. Germline V gene lookup returns CDR1 LGHDT and CDR2 YNNKEL (reference sequence). V lost 1 base and J 4 bases, leaving 13 bases between the germline ends.

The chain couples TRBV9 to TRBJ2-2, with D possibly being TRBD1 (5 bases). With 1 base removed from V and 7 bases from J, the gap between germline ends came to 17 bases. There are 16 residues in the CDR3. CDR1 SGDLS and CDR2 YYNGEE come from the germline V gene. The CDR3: CASSVLGARHSGELFF. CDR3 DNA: TGTGCCAGCAGCGTATTAGGGGCCCGTCACAGCGGGGAGCTGTTTTTT.

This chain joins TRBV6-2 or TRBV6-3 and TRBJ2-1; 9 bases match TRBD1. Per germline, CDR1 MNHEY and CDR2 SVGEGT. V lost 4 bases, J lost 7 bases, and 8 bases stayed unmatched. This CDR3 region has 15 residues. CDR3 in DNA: TGTGCCAGCAGTTCCCCCGGGACAGGGTCTAATGAGCAGTTCTTC. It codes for CASSSPGTGSNEQFF.

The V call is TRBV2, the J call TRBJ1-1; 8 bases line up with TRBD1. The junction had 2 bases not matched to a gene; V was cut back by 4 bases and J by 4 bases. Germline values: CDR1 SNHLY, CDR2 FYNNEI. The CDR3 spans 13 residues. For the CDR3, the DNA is TGTGCCAGCAGTGCTGACAGGGGCACTGAAGCTTTCTTT. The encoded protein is CASSADRGTEAFF.

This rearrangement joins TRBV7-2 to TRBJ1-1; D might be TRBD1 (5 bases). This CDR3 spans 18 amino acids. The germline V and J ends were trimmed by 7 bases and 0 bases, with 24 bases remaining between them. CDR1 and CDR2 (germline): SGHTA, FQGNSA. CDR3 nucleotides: TGTGCCAGCACCCTGAGGCCCGGGACTCACACCCTGAACACTGAAGCTTTCTTT. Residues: CASTLRPGTHTLNTEAFF.

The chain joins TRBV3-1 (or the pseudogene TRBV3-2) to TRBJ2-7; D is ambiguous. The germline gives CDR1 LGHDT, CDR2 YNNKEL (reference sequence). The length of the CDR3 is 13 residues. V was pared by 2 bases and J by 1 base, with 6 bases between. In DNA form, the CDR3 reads TGTGCCAGCAGCCAACTCTTTTCCTACGAGCAGTACTTC. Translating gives CASSQLFSYEQYF.

CDR3 sequence: CASSGWVDRRSYEQYF. CDR3 sequence (DNA): TGTGCCAGCAGCGGTTGGGTTGACAGGAGGTCCTACGAGCAGTACTTC. The chain joins TRBV3-1 (or the pseudogene TRBV3-2) to TRBJ2-7; TRBD1 might be the D (6 bases). The V and J ends lost 5 bases and 1 base respectively, with 18 bases between them. The CDR3 loop spans 16 amino acids. From germline, CDR1 is LGHDT and CDR2 YNNKEL (reference sequence).

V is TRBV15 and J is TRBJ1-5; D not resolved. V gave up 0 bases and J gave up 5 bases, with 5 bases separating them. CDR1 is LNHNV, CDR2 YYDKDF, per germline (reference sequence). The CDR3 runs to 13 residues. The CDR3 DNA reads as TGTGCCACCAGCAGAGAGACTTATCAGCCCCAGCATTTT. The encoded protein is CATSRETYQPQHF.